Shown below are 18 T cell receptor beta chains from a single sample sequenced in a study of T-cell reconstitution after alpha-beta-depleted transplantation in children. Unique molecular identifiers featured in how the TCRbeta library was prepared. TCRdb itself ran the PCR reads through MiXCR, one entry per CDR3 protein. Of hundreds of thousands of distinct CDR3 sequences in the sample, roughly 17% were seen once. The source material was PBMCs, mostly from graft donor cells, sampled 360 days after TCRalphabeta/CD19-depleted stem cell transplant. The receptors were gathered from a male patient aged 2-10 years who had a stem cell transplant for acute lymphoblastic leukemia, so the T cells may come from the graft donor.

The count of this clonotype is one. The V gene is TRBV4-3, the J gene TRBJ1-2, with D uncertain. Trimming stripped 0 bases from V and 4 bases from J, with 12 bases between. The germline CDR1 and CDR2 sequences are LGHNA and YSLEER. There are 15 residues in the CDR3. The CDR3 nucleotides are TGCGCCAGCAGCCAAGATCGGGCGCGCAGCTATGGCTACACCTTC. Translating gives CASSQDRARSYGYTF.

The gene calls are TRBV29-1 and TRBJ1-1, with TRBD1 identical over 9 bases. Germline-derived CDR1 and CDR2 are SQVTM and ANQGSEA. J was trimmed by 5 bases and V by 6 bases; bases with no gene match: 7. The CDR3 totals 13 residues. This CDR3 reads CSVGGQGRTEAFF. Here the CDR3 DNA reads TGCAGCGTGGGCGGACAGGGGCGTACTGAAGCTTTCTTT.

A word on this clonotype: A much larger clonotype is one base distant, so this may be a read error. J is TRBJ2-6 and V is TRBV7-6, with a possible D match to TRBD2 (6 bases). The germline gives CDR1 SGHVS, CDR2 FNYEAQ. This CDR3 contains 17 residues. The DNA for the CDR3 is TGTGCCAGCAGCTTAGCTAGCGGAAGCTCTGGGGCCTACGTCCTGACTTTC. The encoded protein is CASSLASGSSGAYVLTF.

There are a few counts of this clonotype. The rearrangement uses TRBV20-1 and TRBJ2-4; weak D call: TRBD1 (6 bases). The CDR3 consists of 15 residues. V was trimmed by 0 bases and J by 8 bases, leaving 17 bases between them. The germline CDR1 and CDR2 sequences are DFQATT and SNEGSKA (reference sequence). The CDR3 bases are TGCAGTGCTAGAGATAGTAGACAGGCCGGGCACATTCAGTACTTC. Protein sequence: CSARDSRQAGHIQYF.

This clonotype was seen more than once but under ten times. The chain recombines TRBV12-3 or TRBV12-4 with TRBJ2-1; D is possibly TRBD1 or TRBD2 (6 bases each). V was pared by 5 bases and J by 2 bases, with 10 bases between. The CDR3 is made up of 14 amino acids. The CDR3 DNA follows: TGTGCCAGCAGTGGGGGGCCTACCTACAATGAGCAGTTCTTC. Amino acids: CASSGGPTYNEQFF.

The chain couples TRBV4-1 to TRBJ1-1, with D unresolved. The germline CDR1 and CDR2 sequences are MGHRA and YSYEKL. The CDR3 covers 14 residues. The V gene lost 1 base and the J gene lost 1 base, with 7 bases spanning the gap. Here the CDR3 reads CASSQGVENTEAFF. Here the CDR3 DNA reads TGCGCCAGCAGCCAAGGAGTGGAGAACACTGAAGCTTTCTTT.

This clonotype has more than one count but fewer than ten. The V call is TRBV6-2 or TRBV6-3, the J call TRBJ1-1, with 7 positions matching TRBD1. The CDR3 has 13 residues. After removal of 7 bases from V and 8 bases from J, the junction contained 10 bases not matched to a gene. The germline CDR1 and CDR2 sequences are MNHEY and SVGEGT. In nucleotides, the CDR3 is TGTGCCAGCACCCGGACAGGCGAGGGGGAAGCTTTCTTT. Translated, it gives CASTRTGEGEAFF.

The gene calls are TRBV12-3 or TRBV12-4 and TRBJ1-1; TRBD1 agrees at 7 bases. The CDR3 extends over 14 amino acids. Unmatched junction bases numbered 7, after V lost 3 bases and J lost 6 bases. CDR3 in amino acids: CASSLRGQVAEAFF. Written as DNA, the CDR3 is TGTGCCAGCAGTTTGAGGGGGCAAGTAGCTGAAGCTTTCTTT.

V gene TRBV27 combines with J gene TRBJ2-4; 11 positions match TRBD1. CDR1 is MNHEY and CDR2 is SMNVEV in the germline V gene (reference sequence). The CDR3 loop spans 16 amino acids. J was trimmed by 7 bases and V by 4 bases; bases with no gene match: 9. In DNA form, the CDR3 reads TGTGCCAGCAGTTCCGAATTCCGGGACAGGGGGAACATTCAGTACTTC. Translated: CASSSEFRDRGNIQYF.

This clonotype came up many times. This chain links TRBV4-1 with TRBJ2-5, with TRBD1 identical over 12 bases. Germline V gene sequence: CDR1 MGHRA, CDR2 YSYEKL. The trim removed 0 bases at V and 7 bases at J, leaving 6 bases unmatched. The CDR3 runs to 16 residues. CDR3 in amino acids: CASSQDYGTGGVTQYF. The CDR3 DNA is TGCGCCAGCAGCCAAGATTATGGGACAGGGGGCGTGACCCAGTACTTC.

This clonotype was counted between two and nine times. V usage is TRBV29-1 and J usage is TRBJ2-7, with 8 bases that match TRBD2. The CDR3 contains 11 residues. In germline, CDR1 is SQVTM, CDR2 ANQGSEA. V was clipped by 5 bases and J by 3 bases; unmatched bases: 0. DNA for the CDR3: TGCAGCGTTAGCGGGAGCTACGAGCAGTACTTC. Amino acids: CSVSGSYEQYF.

The V gene is TRBV24-1, the J gene TRBJ2-1; 7 bases line up with TRBD1. There are 12 residues in the CDR3. Unmatched junction bases numbered 7, after V lost 9 bases and J lost 9 bases. The V gene's germline CDR1 is KGHDR and CDR2 SFDVKD. For the CDR3, the DNA is TGTGCCACCGAGGGGGCGCGGAGTGAGCAGTTCTTC. This sequence encodes CATEGARSEQFF.

V usage is TRBV15 and J usage is TRBJ2-7; D gene unclear. Germline CDR1 reads LNHNV; CDR2 reads YYDKDF (reference sequence). Trimming pared 3 bases from V and 3 bases from J, leaving 12 bases between. This CDR3 is 14 amino acids long. This chain's CDR3 is CATSSKTAGYEQYF. For the CDR3, the DNA is TGTGCCACCAGCAGCAAGACTGCAGGCTACGAGCAGTACTTC.

The chain is built from TRBV20-1 and TRBJ1-1; a weak D match, TRBD1 (6 bases). From germline, CDR1 is DFQATT and CDR2 SNEGSKA (reference sequence). The CDR3 has 14 residues. V lost 6 bases and J 1 base, leaving 15 bases between the germline ends. In DNA, the CDR3 is TGCAGTGCAGGATACAGGGAAACGAACACTGAAGCTTTCTTT. Its translation is CSAGYRETNTEAFF.

This clonotype was picked up many times. The rearrangement links TRBV29-1 to TRBJ2-7; TRBD1 matches 9 bases. The J segment lost 1 base and the V segment lost 2 bases, leaving 3 bases of the junction unmatched. There are 14 residues in the CDR3. Germline values: CDR1 SQVTM, CDR2 ANQGSEA. The CDR3 DNA reads TGCAGCGTTGAATTACAGGGGGCATCCTACGAGCAGTACTTC. It translates to CSVELQGASYEQYF.

Notes on this clonotype: One base away lies a much larger clone, so this may be a sequencing read error. This chain connects TRBV27 to TRBJ1-1; D gene uncertain. Germline V gene data show CDR1 as MNHEY and CDR2 as SMNVEV (reference sequence). Trimming took 3 bases from V and 3 from J, leaving 8 bases between them. The CDR3 runs 13 residues. CDR3: CASSFWADTEAFF. The CDR3 DNA reads as TGTGCCAGCAGTTTCTGGGCGGACACTGAAGCTTTCTTT.

This chain connects TRBV4-3 to TRBJ2-2; possible D gene TRBD2, 6 bases. V was cut by 4 bases and J by 1 base, with 16 bases left in between. Germline CDR1 and CDR2: LGHNA and YSLEER. This CDR3 contains 17 residues. The CDR3, as DNA: TGCGCCAGCAGCCCAGGGAGGAGTCCGGTGAACACCGGGGAGCTGTTTTTT. Translated, it gives CASSPGRSPVNTGELFF.

Only a few counts were recorded for this clonotype. J is TRBJ2-7 and V is TRBV20-1; D is perhaps TRBD2 (5 bases). Germline loops: CDR1 DFQATT, CDR2 SNEGSKA (reference sequence). CDR3 length: 15 amino acids. Trimming removed 4 bases from V and 6 bases from J, with 22 bases in between. CDR3 nucleotides: TGCAGTGCTAAGAGGCCAGCGGCGAGAAGGAGCGAGCAGTACTTC. This gives the protein CSAKRPAARRSEQYF.